This T cell receptor beta chain is from a study of OX40 agonist ivuxolimab in advanced cancers. About the investigation overall: Ivuxolimab was a fully human IgG2 agonistic monoclonal antibody targeting the costimulatory receptor OX40 (CD134). Intravenous ivuxolimab was administered to patients every 2 weeks at six dose levels: 0.01, 0.1, 0.3, 1.5, 3 and 10 mg/kg. Among the roughly 50 dose-escalation patients, some 19 had hepatocellular carcinoma, roughly 15 melanoma, 9 renal cell carcinoma and 9 head and neck cancer. A male proportion of 82.7% and a mean age of approximately 55 years, ranging from about 23 to 79, were recorded for the dose-escalation cohort. Prior anti-PD-1, anti-PD-L1 or anti-CTLA-4 therapy was permitted, and 40% of dose-escalation patients had received checkpoint inhibitors. Partial responses occurred in three dose-escalation patients, of whom one had hepatocellular carcinoma and two had cutaneous melanoma. Peripheral TCRbeta sequencing aimed to test whether ivuxolimab altered TCR sequence diversity and caused clonal T-cell expansion. The paper covers the monotherapy dose-escalation part of the phase I ivuxolimab trial, which included N ≈ 57 patients. Summary of the overall study and its limitations: In the 0.1-3.0 mg/kg groups, partial responders were among the patients with the lowest normalized peripheral clonal expansion, particularly in CD8+ T cells. Low levels of normalized T-cell clonal expansion were also seen in some nonresponding patients. The antigen specificity of the clonally expanded peripheral T cells was not determined. After ivuxolimab, more expanded clones were found on average in CD8+ T cells than in CD4+ T cells. Clonal expansion of both CD4+ and CD8+ blood T cells was observed from baseline to week 6 at doses 0.1 to 3.0 mg/kg.

Note on this clone: This clone's antigen is unknown. No clone much larger than this one lies a single base away; base qualities are absent.

Patients with a history of autoimmune disease or receiving systemic immunosuppression were excluded from the trial. Peripheral blood for TCR sequencing was collected from all dose cohorts at baseline, on cycle 4 day 1, and on cycle 7 day 1. The samples were drawn from a first-in-human, open-label, multicenter phase I dose-escalation trial of ivuxolimab. The trial enrolled adults with locally advanced or metastatic head and neck squamous cell, hepatocellular, melanoma or renal cell carcinoma. Before TCR sequencing, CD4+ T cells and CD8+ T cells from peripheral blood were sorted into separate populations. Genomic DNA was extracted from sorted cells for sequencing of the TCRbeta CDR3 region. The immunoSEQ Assay was used for sequencing of TCRbeta CDR3 regions. The table comes from immuneACCESS by way of TCRdb, which keeps in-frame sequences with V and J called. Part of the clones is missing from these tables; in studies checked, under half for an unresolved V gene and the rest for unknown reasons. A total of some 70,000 clones appear in this sample, roughly 90% of them only once. Approximately 1% of the sample belongs to the ten largest clones.

V is clipped by 4 bases and J by 4 bases, and the sequence between their germline boundaries is 14 bases long. From cysteine to phenylalanine, the CDR3 is 14 amino acids long. Just CDR3 DNA is preserved here, 42 bases in frame from base 1. As encoded in the germline V gene, CDR1 is SGHTS while CDR2 is YDEGEE. This sequence originates from an adult with an advanced solid tumor such as melanoma, head and neck, liver or kidney cancer. This material consisted of CD4+ or CD8+ T cells sorted from blood, taken in a trial of the OX40 agonist ivuxolimab. The rearrangement combines TRBV5-8 with TRBJ1-1; 5 matching bases give a weak D call of TRBD1. The CDR3: CASSRGGSRTEAFF. The nucleotide sequence reads TGTGCCAGCAGCCGCGGGGGATCGCGCACTGAAGCTTTCTTT.